The 9 T cell receptor beta chains below were found in one sample sequenced in a study of monozygotic twins with inflammatory bowel disease. Using the 5' RACE reads, TCRdb records one entry per CDR3 protein without DNA. The specimen's table records about 330,000 distinct CDR3 sequences. Sequencing input: blood. The source is a human donor with ulcerative colitis or Crohn's disease, or a healthy co-twin of an affected twin (not recorded which).

The chain carries TRBV20-1 and TRBJ1-1; TCRdb reports TRBD1, a call that lacks DNA to check it against. The germline gives CDR1 DFQATT, CDR2 SNEGSKA (reference sequence). CDR3 length equals 14 residues. This chain's CDR3 is CSARHSQGHTEAFF.

The CDR3 reads CASSRTNRGSGANVLTF. This chain joins TRBV12-3 or TRBV12-4 and TRBJ2-6; no DNA is available, so the TRBD1 call from TCRdb remains unchecked. The CDR3 contains 17 residues.

This chain joins TRBV6-1 and TRBJ2-3; the D call of TRBD2 rests on TCRdb alone, since no DNA is present to check it. The CDR3 consists of 17 residues. Germline V CDR1 and CDR2: MNHNS, SASEGT. This chain's CDR3 is CASSPGTSGGGTDTQYF.

This sequence joins TRBV27 and TRBJ2-1; without DNA, the TCRdb call of TRBD2 cannot be checked. Germline V lookup: CDR1 MNHEY, CDR2 SMNVEV (reference sequence). This CDR3 is built from 16 residues. The CDR3 loop reads CASRIGLAGFHGEQFF.

The chain has TRBV25-1 and TRBJ1-4; lacking DNA, the TRBD1 call made by TCRdb goes unchecked. The CDR3 totals 15 residues. The germline gives CDR1 MGHDK, CDR2 SYGVNS. This CDR3 is CASSLDRGRDEKLFF.

The rearrangement links TRBV20-1 to TRBJ2-1; absent DNA, TCRdb's TRBD1 call cannot be checked. The CDR3 covers 14 residues. Germline CDR1 reads DFQATT; CDR2 reads SNEGSKA (reference sequence). CDR3 amino acids: CSAPQGRIYNEQFF.

The chain employs TRBV5-1 and TRBJ2-6. Per the germline V gene, CDR1 is SGHRS and CDR2 is YFSETQ. The CDR3 runs 15 residues. CDR3 region: CASSLGTLGANVLTF.

The V gene is TRBV20-1, the J gene TRBJ2-7. Germline CDR1 DFQATT, CDR2 SNEGSKA (reference sequence). CDR3 length equals 13 residues. CDR3 residues: CSARDKGTYEQYF.

The V call is TRBV6-6, the J call TRBJ2-1. The CDR3 is 12 residues long. CDR1 is MNHNY, CDR2 SVGAGI, per germline (reference sequence). The CDR3 here is CASGSSYNEQFF.